This T cell receptor (beta chain) is from a study of cytomegalovirus exposure and HLA in healthy donors. The PCR was carried out with 60 Vbeta primers and 13 Jbeta primers. The table came from immunoSEQ multiplex PCR; TCRdb's copy has only in-frame clones and leaves some out. The data hold roughly 160,000 clones, with 80% observed a single time. This CDR3 has 16 amino acids. Per the germline V gene, CDR1 is MNHNY and CDR2 is SVGAGI (reference sequence). V gave up 0 bases and J gave up 4 bases, with 15 bases separating them. As to this clone: Its specificity is unknown.

The study's findings and limits: DRB1 showed the most TCR associations and HLA-C the fewest in a later analysis, as rates varied by HLA locus. Researchers counted 180 or so TCR beta chains as cytomegalovirus-associated. The authors later found HLA-associated TCR beta chains more clonally expanded than equally common others. Among donors in an Asian-associated ancestry cluster, a later analysis reportedly found fewer N-insertions than the roughly 680-donor mean.

Sequenced material: PBMCs. This TCR was sampled from a woman between 45 and 60 years old in good health and CMV-seronegative. V gene TRBV6-6 combines with J gene TRBJ1-2; TRBD1 might be the D (6 bases). CDR3 DNA sequence: TGTGCCAGCAGTTACTCGACAGGTTTAGGTGGCTATGGCTACACCTTC. Translating gives CASSYSTGLGGYGYTF.